The sequence of this T cell receptor beta chain was determined in a study of neurological immune-mediated disorders. With 10-nucleotide random UMIs, 5'RACE was used to make the cDNA. TCRdb processed the 5' RACE reads anew with MiXCR; each CDR3 protein has one entry. The sample includes roughly 30,000 distinct CDR3 sequences, just over 6.5% of them seen just once. The germline V gene has CDR1 SGHRS and CDR2 YFSETQ. The CDR3 contains 15 residues. With 1 base clipped from V and 0 bases from J, the junction kept 4 bases outside the gene matches. This clonotype was seen repeatedly, ten times or more. The rearrangement links TRBV5-1 to TRBJ2-7; TRBD1 aligns across 7 bases. The sequence derives from a woman aged 45 to 65 in good health. The specimen was PBMCs. CDR3 in amino acids: CASSLLGTASYEQYF. The CDR3 nucleotides are TGCGCCAGCAGCTTGTTAGGGACAGCCTCCTACGAGCAGTACTTC. Using reference TRBV5-1 and TRBJ2-7 for the parts outside the CDR3, the full variable domain is KAGVTQTPRYLIKTRGQQVTLSCSPISGHRSVSWYQQTPGQGLQFLFEYFSETQRNKGNFPGRFSGRQFSNSRSEMNVSTLELGDSALYLCASSLLGTASYEQYFGPGTRLTVT.